The 16 T cell receptor beta chains presented below share a single source sample, sequenced in a study of T cells after yellow fever vaccination. Each CDR3 protein is one row after TCRdb ran MiXCR on the 5' RACE reads. The table records over 300,000 distinct CDR3 sequences, around 6.8% of them present only once. Material: PBMCs, obtained roughly 47 days after the first yellow fever vaccination. Every receptor here comes from a man younger than 35 who received the YFV17D yellow fever vaccine.

To note about this clonotype: No conserved phenylalanine or tryptophan is present at the end of the CDR3, so a read error is the likely explanation. The rearrangement links TRBV24-1 to TRBJ2-1, with 7 bases fitting TRBD1. This CDR3 is 15 amino acids long. Trimming took 3 bases from V and 6 from J; bases not matched to a gene: 7. Germline V gene sequence: CDR1 KGHDR, CDR2 SFDVKD. The CDR3 region is CATSDTIGTVNEQFL. In DNA, the CDR3 is TGTGCCACCAGTGATACCATCGGGACAGTCAATGAGCAGTTCTTG.

This clonotype was recorded many times. In nucleotides, the CDR3 is TGTGCCAGCAGCTTAGTAGTGGGAACTGAGCAGTTCTTC. Amino acids: CASSLVVGTEQFF. The V gene is TRBV7-9, the J gene TRBJ2-1; D call uncertain. The germline gives CDR1 SEHNR, CDR2 FQNEAQ (reference sequence). V gave up 1 base and J gave up 9 bases, with 10 bases separating them. The CDR3 sequence is 13 residues long.

This chain links TRBV27 with TRBJ2-2; 9 nucleotides align to TRBD2. V shed 8 bases, J shed 5 bases, and the junction held 9 bases outside the gene matches. CDR3 length: 15 residues. Germline lookup yields CDR1 MNHEY and CDR2 SMNVEV (reference sequence). CDR3 DNA: TGTGCCAGCGTCTCCTCGGCGGGGGGGACCGGGGAGCTGTTTTTT. This translates into CASVSSAGGTGELFF.

This clonotype showed up just a few times. The V and J genes are TRBV18 and TRBJ1-1; TRBD1 matches 9 bases. The CDR3 sequence is 13 residues long. CDR1 KGHSH and CDR2 LQKENI come from the germline V gene. With 3 bases clipped from V and 9 bases from J, the junction kept 5 bases outside the gene matches. CDR3 sequence (DNA): TGTGCCAGCTCACCGAGGACAGGGGATAAAGCTTTCTTT. Translation gives CASSPRTGDKAFF. The full variable domain, rest sourced from reference TRBV18 and TRBJ1-1, is NAGVMQNPRHLVRRRGQEARLRCSPMKGHSHVYWYRQLPEEGLKFMVYLQKENIIDESGMPKERFSAEFPKEGPSILRIQQVVRGDSAAYFCASSPRTGDKAFFGQGTRLTVV.

The chain couples TRBV5-1 to TRBJ2-2; possible D gene TRBD1, 6 bases. Germline values: CDR1 SGHRS, CDR2 YFSETQ. The CDR3 extends over 15 amino acids. V was trimmed by 2 bases and J by 1 base, leaving 9 bases between them. The CDR3 coding sequence is TGCGCCAGCAGCTTTAGAGGGGGGAACACCGGGGAGCTGTTTTTT. Amino acid sequence: CASSFRGGNTGELFF.

This clonotype has only a few counts. The CDR3 loop reads CASSARTSTDTQYF. The CDR3 nucleotides read TGTGCCAGCAGCGCCCGGACTAGCACAGATACGCAGTATTTT. J is TRBJ2-3 and V is TRBV7-6, with a possible D match to TRBD2 (5 bases). Trimming took 5 bases from V and 0 from J, leaving 9 bases between them. The germline gives CDR1 SGHVS, CDR2 FNYEAQ. This CDR3 is 14 amino acids long.

The chain uses TRBV7-9 and TRBJ2-5, with TRBD1 matching over 8 bases. The trim removed 5 bases at V and 3 bases at J, leaving 5 bases unmatched. CDR3 size: 14 residues. Germline CDR1 SEHNR, CDR2 FQNEAQ (reference sequence). The CDR3 region is CASSDPGGEETQYF. CDR3 DNA: TGTGCCAGCAGCGACCCAGGGGGCGAAGAGACCCAGTACTTC.

This clonotype was seen a few times. This sequence joins TRBV6-2 or TRBV6-3 and TRBJ2-5, with 11 bases identical to TRBD1. CDR3 length: 16 amino acids. The J segment lost 2 bases and the V segment lost 6 bases, leaving 8 bases of the junction unmatched. Looked up from germline, CDR1 is MNHEY and CDR2 is SVGEGT. CDR3 in DNA: TGTGCCAGCAGAAAAGGGACAGGGGGATTACAAGAGACCCAGTACTTC. Its protein is CASRKGTGGLQETQYF.

In this sample, this clonotype turned up many times. The gene calls are TRBV29-1 and TRBJ2-7; unclear D gene. Germline V gene sequence: CDR1 SQVTM, CDR2 ANQGSEA. CDR3 length: 15 residues. V dropped 2 bases and J dropped 3 bases, with 17 bases sitting between them. The CDR3 DNA follows: TGCAGCGTTGAACTCTACACCAGCCCAGGCTACGAGCAGTACTTC. It is translated as CSVELYTSPGYEQYF.

This clonotype was observed a handful of times. The V and J genes are TRBV9 and TRBJ2-2; perhaps TRBD2 as D (7 bases). In germline, CDR1 is SGDLS, CDR2 YYNGEE. This CDR3 is 18 amino acids long. Trimming removed 4 bases from V and 0 bases from J, with 19 bases in between. CDR3 in DNA: TGTGCCAGCAGCCTCCTTGGGGGGGCCGGTGCGAACACCGGGGAGCTGTTTTTT. Translated: CASSLLGGAGANTGELFF.

The chain employs TRBV5-1 and TRBJ2-5; D is unresolved. CDR1 and CDR2 (germline): SGHRS, YFSETQ. The CDR3 is 15 residues long. V was trimmed by 1 base and J by 3 bases, leaving 13 bases between them. CDR3 protein: CASSLLNPGEETQYF. CDR3 DNA: TGCGCCAGCAGCTTGTTGAATCCCGGTGAAGAGACCCAGTACTTC.

This clonotype was counted only a few times. The chain links TRBV15 to TRBJ2-5; D may correspond to TRBD1 or TRBD2 (5 bases each). Germline CDR1 reads LNHNV; CDR2 reads YYDKDF (reference sequence). The germline V and J ends were trimmed by 0 bases and 2 bases, with 10 bases remaining between them. This CDR3 contains 15 residues. CDR3 sequence: CATSRDVGGQETQYF. As DNA, the CDR3 is TGTGCCACCAGCAGAGATGTTGGGGGACAAGAGACCCAGTACTTC.

V is TRBV29-1 and J is TRBJ1-2; tentatively, D is TRBD1 (6 bases). CDR1 and CDR2 from the germline V gene are SQVTM and ANQGSEA. V lost 5 bases to trimming and J lost 6 bases, with 16 bases between them. The CDR3 extends over 13 amino acids. CDR3 sequence reads: CSVPINTGNGYTF. CDR3 sequence (DNA): TGCAGCGTTCCGATCAATACAGGGAATGGCTACACCTTC.

The chain is built from TRBV28 and TRBJ1-5; D uncertain. Trimming removed 5 bases at V and 4 bases at J, with 9 bases between. CDR3 size: 13 residues. Germline V lookup: CDR1 MDHEN, CDR2 SYDVKM. This chain's CDR3 is CASSEKGNQPQHF. The CDR3 DNA is TGTGCCAGCAGTGAGAAGGGAAATCAGCCCCAGCATTTT.

This clonotype has just a few counts. This chain uses TRBV5-4 with TRBJ2-3; TRBD1 matches 7 bases. The V gene's germline CDR1 is SGHNT and CDR2 YYREEE (reference sequence). With 4 bases clipped from V and 3 bases from J, the junction kept 8 bases outside the gene matches. The CDR3 spans 15 residues. CDR3 sequence: CASSVRGRLTDTQYF. For the CDR3, the DNA is TGTGCCAGCAGCGTGAGGGGGCGCCTGACAGATACGCAGTATTTT. Looking up the rest from reference TRBV5-4 and TRBJ2-3 gives the full variable domain: ETGVTQSPTHLIKTRGQQVTLRCSSQSGHNTVSWYQQALGQGPQFIFQYYREEENGRGNFPPRFSGLQFPNYSSELNVNALELDDSALYLCASSVRGRLTDTQYFGPGTRLTVL.

This chain links TRBV4-2 with TRBJ2-3; 10 bases fit TRBD2. CDR3 length equals 17 residues. Germline V gene data show CDR1 as LGHNA and CDR2 as YNFKEQ. Unmatched junction bases numbered 8, after V lost 0 bases and J lost 5 bases. CDR3 nucleotide sequence: TGTGCCAGCAGCCAAGATTGGCGGCTAGCGGGGGAAGATACGCAGTATTTT. Translated: CASSQDWRLAGEDTQYF.